The 22 T cell receptor beta chains given below trace back to one sample, sequenced in a study of T cell repertoires in cytomegalovirus infection. What these receptors recognize is not known. In TCRdb, the reads were re-called with MiXCR into one record per CDR3 protein. Of hundreds of thousands of distinct CDR3 sequences in the sample, 42% were seen once. Sequenced material: cultured PBMCs, taken from culture after CMV antigen stimulation. The receptor source for this set is a human donor in good health (CMV status not recorded). Some clones in this sample may be carry-over from other donors' samples.

This clonotype was seen only a few times. The gene calls are TRBV7-2 and TRBJ1-1, with 7 bases aligning to TRBD1. Germline CDR1 is SGHTA and CDR2 is FQGNSA. The CDR3 has 14 residues. V gave up 3 bases and J gave up 1 base; unmatched junction bases: 2. The CDR3 bases are TGTGCCAGCAGCTTCGGGACAGAGAACACTGAAGCTTTCTTT. Translated: CASSFGTENTEAFF. The full variable domain, its missing parts supplied by reference TRBV7-2 and TRBJ1-1, is GAGVSQSPSNKVTEKGKDVELRCDPISGHTALYWYRQSLGQGLEFLIYFQGNSAPDKSGLPSDRFSAERTGGSVSTLTIQRTQQEDSAVYLCASSFGTENTEAFFGQGTRLTVV.

This clonotype is a singleton in its sample. The conserved closing phenylalanine or tryptophan is absent in this CDR3, likely reflecting a read error. V and J are TRBV4-1 and TRBJ2-2; 9 nucleotides match TRBD1. The CDR3 contains 16 residues. Germline assignment: CDR1 MGHRA and CDR2 YSYEKL. Trimming at V came to 4 bases and at J to 1 base, leaving 4 bases not matched to a gene. The CDR3 spells CASSLGQGRNTGELFV. DNA of the CDR3: TGCGCCAGCAGCCTTGGACAGGGGCGGAACACCGGGGAGCTGTTTGTT.

The chain employs TRBV15 and TRBJ2-1; D is possibly TRBD2 (7 bases). Looked up from germline, CDR1 is LNHNV and CDR2 is YYDKDF (reference sequence). This CDR3 is 15 amino acids long. Trimming took off 7 bases at V and 3 bases at J, with 16 bases between the two ends. DNA of the CDR3: TGTGCCACCACAGGGGCGGGAGTTTTCTACAATGAGCAGTTCTTC. This translates into CATTGAGVFYNEQFF.

The sample holds a few counts of this clonotype. V usage is TRBV12-3 or TRBV12-4 and J usage is TRBJ1-5; 7 bases are shared with TRBD1. This CDR3 spans 16 amino acids. V lost 5 bases, J lost 4 bases, and 11 bases stayed unmatched. The CDR3 coding sequence is TGTGCCAGCAGTCGAAGGGGGCGCTCGGGTAATCAGCCCCAGCATTTT. Its protein product is CASSRRGRSGNQPQHF.

J is TRBJ1-5 and V is TRBV15; D remains ambiguous. V was shortened by 3 bases and J by 5 bases, with 5 bases between the two germline ends. The CDR3 loop spans 12 amino acids. Germline loops: CDR1 LNHNV, CDR2 YYDKDF (reference sequence). The CDR3 here is CATSRGYQPQHF. The CDR3 DNA reads TGTGCCACCAGCAGGGGATATCAGCCCCAGCATTTT.

The rearrangement uses TRBV10-3 and TRBJ2-1, with D hard to call. V was trimmed by 0 bases and J by 0 bases, leaving 9 bases between them. The germline V gene has CDR1 ENHRY and CDR2 SYGVKD. The CDR3 is 16 amino acids. The CDR3 bases are TGTGCCATCAGTGAGTCGGCTAGAAGCTCCTACAATGAGCAGTTCTTC. This gives the protein CAISESARSSYNEQFF.

The rearrangement links TRBV19 to TRBJ1-2, with D possibly matching TRBD1 (5 bases). The CDR3 sequence is 15 residues long. Trimming left V 2 bases short and J 3 bases short, with 13 bases between. The germline V gene has CDR1 LNHDA and CDR2 SQIVND (reference sequence). The CDR3 DNA is TGTGCCAGTAGTATACGTTTCGGGACGGACTATGGCTACACCTTC. It translates to CASSIRFGTDYGYTF. Using reference TRBV19 and TRBJ1-2 for the parts outside the CDR3, the full variable domain is DGGITQSPKYLFRKEGQNVTLSCEQNLNHDAMYWYRQDPGQGLRLIYYSQIVNDFQKGDIAEGYSVSREKKESFPLTVTSAQKNPTAFYLCASSIRFGTDYGYTFGSGTRLTVV.

There are many counts of this clonotype. The chain joins TRBV7-9 to TRBJ2-5; D uncertain. Germline lookup yields CDR1 SEHNR and CDR2 FQNEAQ (reference sequence). This CDR3 spans 12 amino acids. Trimming stripped 6 bases from V and 4 bases from J, with 9 bases between. The CDR3 DNA follows: TGTGCCAGCAGGGGCCTCTCAGAGACCCAGTACTTC. Translation gives CASRGLSETQYF.

The genes are TRBV12-3 or TRBV12-4 and TRBJ2-7; a possible D gene is TRBD2 (5 bases). With 5 bases removed from V and 9 bases from J, the gap between germline ends came to 14 bases. This CDR3 is 12 amino acids long. In DNA form, the CDR3 reads TGTGCCAGCAGTAGCGGCCCTGGAGGGCAGTACTTC. It is translated as CASSSGPGGQYF.

J is TRBJ1-1 and V is TRBV2; a possible D gene is TRBD1 (5 bases). The CDR3 has 11 amino acids. Germline values: CDR1 SNHLY, CDR2 FYNNEI. Between the trimmed V and J ends, which lost 4 bases and 10 bases, there was a span of 10 bases. This CDR3 reads CASSGWRGAFF. The CDR3 nucleotides are TGTGCCAGCAGTGGATGGAGGGGAGCTTTCTTT.

This chain connects TRBV7-7 to TRBJ2-2; D is ambiguous. Germline lookup yields CDR1 SSHAT and CDR2 FNYEAQ (reference sequence). CDR3 length equals 13 residues. Trimming removed 5 bases at V and 2 bases at J, with 6 bases between. The CDR3 protein is CASSESNTGELFF. DNA for the CDR3: TGTGCCAGCAGCGAGTCTAACACCGGGGAGCTGTTTTTT. The full variable domain, in which reference TRBV7-7 and TRBJ2-2 provide the parts outside the CDR3, is GAGVSQSPRYKVTKRGQDVTLRCDPISSHATLYWYQQALGQGPEFLTYFNYEAQPDKSGLPSDRFSAERPEGSISTLTIQRTEQRDSAMYRCASSESNTGELFFGEGSRLTVL.

V usage is TRBV7-2 and J usage is TRBJ2-1, with D maybe TRBD2 (5 bases). This CDR3 region has 15 residues. Between the trimmed V and J ends, which lost 7 bases and 1 base, there was a span of 14 bases. Germline V gene lookup returns CDR1 SGHTA and CDR2 FQGNSA. The CDR3 loop is CASTSLGLSYNEQFF. Here the CDR3 DNA reads TGTGCCAGCACCTCCCTTGGACTGTCCTACAATGAGCAGTTCTTC.

The rearrangement joins TRBV20-1 to TRBJ1-4, with D tentatively TRBD1 (5 bases). CDR1 is DFQATT and CDR2 is SNEGSKA in the germline V gene (reference sequence). This CDR3 is built from 14 residues. V lost 3 bases to trimming and J lost 6 bases, with 14 bases between them. The CDR3 here is CSASVGRIHEKLFF. The CDR3, as DNA: TGCAGTGCTAGTGTGGGACGGATTCATGAAAAACTGTTTTTT.

This sequence joins TRBV6-5 and TRBJ1-1, with TRBD1 as a possible D gene (5 bases). This CDR3 comprises 11 residues. V lost 8 bases and J 10 bases, leaving 14 bases between the germline ends. Germline V gene sequence: CDR1 MNHEY, CDR2 SVGAGI. CDR3 region: CASGRGVRAFF. As DNA, the CDR3 is TGTGCCAGCGGTCGGGGGGTGAGAGCTTTCTTT.

V gene TRBV9 combines with J gene TRBJ2-2; 8 bases fit TRBD2. The J segment lost 1 base and the V segment lost 5 bases, leaving 1 base of the junction unmatched. Germline lookup yields CDR1 SGDLS and CDR2 YYNGEE. CDR3 length equals 14 residues. CDR3 nucleotides: TGTGCCAGCAGACTAGCGGTGAACACCGGGGAGCTGTTTTTT. Its translation: CASRLAVNTGELFF.

CDR3 in amino acids: CASSPGHPSGNTIYF. CDR3 bases: TGTGCCAGCAGCCCCGGACACCCCTCTGGAAACACCATATATTTT. The chain is built from TRBV7-8 and TRBJ1-3, with a weak D call TRBD1 (5 bases). Germline V gene data show CDR1 as SGHVS and CDR2 as FQNEAQ. This CDR3 spans 15 amino acids. With 5 bases removed from V and 0 bases from J, the gap between germline ends came to 11 bases.

J is TRBJ2-5 and V is TRBV2; TRBD2 agrees at 8 bases. The CDR3 loop spans 19 amino acids. Germline loops: CDR1 SNHLY, CDR2 FYNNEI. V lost 6 bases to trimming and J lost 1 base; unmatched junction nucleotides: 19. This CDR3 reads CASRSRLSWRGDSQETQYF. CDR3 bases: TGTGCCAGCAGGAGTCGTCTATCTTGGCGGGGGGACTCCCAAGAGACCCAGTACTTC.

The rearrangement joins TRBV6-8 to TRBJ2-7; D is possibly TRBD1 (5 bases). Germline V gene data show CDR1 as MNHGY and CDR2 as SAAAGT. The length of the CDR3 is 14 residues. With 2 bases removed from V and 1 base from J, the gap between germline ends came to 9 bases. In nucleotides, the CDR3 is TGTGCCAGCAGTTACAATAGGGGATCCTACGAGCAGTACTTC. Translated: CASSYNRGSYEQYF.

This sequence joins TRBV7-9 and TRBJ1-3, with D hard to call. Trimming removed 8 bases from V and 9 bases from J, with 8 bases in between. The CDR3 extends over 10 amino acids. Germline-derived CDR1 and CDR2 are SEHNR and FQNEAQ (reference sequence). CDR3 region: CASGFGTIYF. As DNA, the CDR3 is TGTGCCAGCGGGTTTGGCACCATATATTTT.

The chain employs TRBV5-6 and TRBJ2-3, with 12 bases lining up with TRBD1. The CDR3 has 16 residues. Unmatched junction bases numbered 7, after V lost 4 bases and J lost 4 bases. Germline V lookup: CDR1 SGHDT, CDR2 YYEEEE. The CDR3 DNA is TGTGCCAGCAGCCTAAGGGGGACAGGGGGCGCAGATACGCAGTATTTT. It codes for CASSLRGTGGADTQYF.

This chain connects TRBV6-8 to TRBJ1-4; tentative D call: TRBD1 (6 bases). Trimming cost V 5 bases and J 10 bases, with 23 bases left between them. Germline CDR1 MNHGY, CDR2 SAAAGT. The CDR3 length is 16 residues. The DNA for the CDR3 is TGTGCCAGCAGTACTCATGACAGGTCCCGGAGAGTAAAACTGTTTTTT. As protein: CASSTHDRSRRVKLFF.

The chain is built from TRBV7-6 and TRBJ1-1; D is ambiguous. Germline assignment: CDR1 SGHVS and CDR2 FNYEAQ. The V end lost 3 bases, the J end lost 3 bases, and 8 bases lay between the germline ends. The CDR3 consists of 13 residues. CDR3 in amino acids: CASSFASDTEAFF. The CDR3 DNA reads as TGTGCCAGCAGCTTCGCTAGCGACACTGAAGCTTTCTTT. Full variable domain (rest looked up from reference TRBV7-6 and TRBJ1-1): GAGVSQSPRYKVTKRGQDVALRCDPISGHVSLYWYRQALGQGPEFLTYFNYEAQQDKSGLPNDRFSAERPEGSISTLTIQRTEQRDSAMYRCASSFASDTEAFFGQGTRLTVV.